This entry is about one T cell receptor beta chain. These data originate in a study of blood T cell repertoires in COVID-19. About the study: The cDNA or gDNA used as material had been derived from T cells, B-cell-depleted T cells, or PBMCs.

As handled by the study authors: Reference gene primer amplification gave estimated nucleated cell counts. Data came from immunoSEQ multiplex PCR; TCRdb stores just in-frame clones and leaves some out. V and J calls and clone size are as listed in that table; D and trimming were resolved from the DNA. The data show fewer than 250,000 clones, more than 75% seen once. This CDR3 has 13 residues. The germline CDR1 and CDR2 sequences are MDHEN and SYDVKM. The V gene lost 5 bases and the J gene lost 3 bases, with 9 bases spanning the gap. The chain carries TRBV28 and TRBJ2-3; tentatively, D is TRBD1 (6 bases). The receptor comes from a woman of 80 years or more with COVID-19, enrolled during active disease. Sequenced input: peripheral blood. In DNA, the CDR3 is TGTGCCAGCAGTACAACAGGGACAGATACGCAGTATTTT. Amino acids: CASSTTGTDTQYF. Based on the CDR3 plus reference TRBV28 and TRBJ2-3, the full variable domain is DVKVTQSSRYLVKRTGEKVFLECVQDMDHENMFWYRQDPGLGLRLIYFSYDVKMKEKGDIPEGYSVSREKKERFSLILESASTNQTSMYLCASSTTGTDTQYFGPGTRLTVL.